Below, 24 T cell receptor beta chains from the same sample are listed, as sequenced in a study of CD8 T cells in ankylosing spondylitis. Whole-study findings and limits: Blood of patients with ankylosing spondylitis appeared to be characterized by a TCR beta motif of roughly eight highly homologous variants.

TCRdb re-called the 5' RACE reads with MiXCR, one entry per CDR3 protein. The data show roughly 700,000 distinct CDR3 sequences, around 20% seen once. No antigen has been assigned to these receptors. The sequenced sample was blood, either unsorted or a sorted T cell fraction (not recorded which). These receptors were collected from a male donor with ankylosing spondylitis.

Here the CDR3 reads CASSVTGSWTEAFF. CDR3 DNA: TGTGCCAGCAGTGTGACAGGGAGTTGGACTGAAGCTTTCTTT. The V gene is TRBV6-1, the J gene TRBJ1-1; TRBD1 matches 7 bases. This CDR3 is built from 14 residues. Losses at the gene ends were 4 bases for V and 5 bases for J; bases not matched to a gene: 7. Germline values: CDR1 MNHNS, CDR2 SASEGT.

This clonotype has just a few counts. This CDR3 is CASSTKGREGRSDTQYF. The CDR3 DNA sequence: TGTGCCAGCAGCACGAAGGGGCGGGAAGGGAGGTCAGATACGCAGTATTTT. V gene TRBV7-6 combines with J gene TRBJ2-3; weak D call: TRBD2 (6 bases). V gave up 5 bases and J gave up 4 bases, with 22 bases separating them. The germline V gene encodes CDR1 SGHVS and CDR2 FNYEAQ. The CDR3 is 17 residues long.

This clonotype has more than one count but fewer than ten. The chain joins TRBV6-1 to TRBJ2-5; TRBD2 aligns across 7 bases. V was clipped by 7 bases and J by 1 base; unmatched bases: 9. CDR3 length: 15 amino acids. Germline CDR1 reads MNHNS; CDR2 reads SASEGT. As DNA, the CDR3 is TGTGCCAGCACCACTCCTGGGAGGGGCCAAGAGACCCAGTACTTC. Amino acids: CASTTPGRGQETQYF.

The rearrangement links TRBV15 to TRBJ2-2; 8 bases agree with TRBD2. Germline V lookup: CDR1 LNHNV, CDR2 YYDKDF (reference sequence). The J segment lost 13 bases and the V segment lost 4 bases, leaving 11 bases of the junction unmatched. This CDR3 region has 14 residues. The CDR3 here is CATSIDRRGEGLFF. CDR3 coding DNA: TGTGCCACCAGCATCGACCGGCGGGGGGAGGGGCTGTTTTTT.

The rearrangement uses TRBV18 and TRBJ2-7; D might be TRBD1 (6 bases). Looked up from germline, CDR1 is KGHSH and CDR2 is LQKENI. The CDR3 has 15 residues. V was clipped by 0 bases and J by 2 bases, with 11 bases between them. This chain's CDR3 is CASSPPQGIPYEQYF. The CDR3 nucleotides read TGTGCCAGCTCACCACCGCAGGGGATCCCCTACGAGCAGTACTTC.

This clonotype was recorded a few times. The chain couples TRBV25-1 to TRBJ2-7, with 9 positions matching TRBD2. V lost 4 bases and J lost 4; bases outside the gene matches: 2. The CDR3 spans 13 residues. Germline CDR1 and CDR2: MGHDK and SYGVNS. The chain's CDR3 is CASSVLAGYEQYF. The CDR3 DNA reads TGTGCCAGCAGTGTTCTAGCGGGGTACGAGCAGTACTTC.

This clonotype was counted between two and nine times. V usage is TRBV4-1 and J usage is TRBJ1-1; D call uncertain. The CDR3 extends over 16 amino acids. V was trimmed by 1 base and J by 0 bases, leaving 12 bases between them. In germline, CDR1 is MGHRA, CDR2 YSYEKL. DNA of the CDR3: TGCGCCAGCAGCCAAGTCGAATCCACAATGAACACTGAAGCTTTCTTT. Protein: CASSQVESTMNTEAFF.

This clonotype was counted a few times. This chain connects TRBV20-1 to TRBJ2-1, with TRBD2 identical over 8 bases. Trimming cost V 6 bases and J 0 bases; bases outside gene matches: 4. Germline-derived CDR1 and CDR2 are DFQATT and SNEGSKA (reference sequence). CDR3 length: 14 amino acids. CDR3 sequence reads: CSAAGTSSYNEQFF. CDR3 DNA sequence: TGCAGTGCGGCCGGGACTAGCTCCTACAATGAGCAGTTCTTC.

The chain combines TRBV6-1 with TRBJ1-5; D not certain. This CDR3 contains 13 residues. The V and J ends lost 5 bases and 7 bases respectively, with 12 bases between them. Germline V CDR1 and CDR2: MNHNS, SASEGT. The CDR3 DNA sequence: TGTGCCAGCAGTATTGGCACGGGCCAGCCCCAGCATTTT. Amino acid sequence: CASSIGTGQPQHF.

The genes are TRBV7-9 and TRBJ2-7; a weak D match, TRBD2 (6 bases). The CDR3 is 13 residues long. Trimming shortened V by 5 bases and J by 5 bases, and 13 bases separated the two germline ends. Germline CDR1 reads SEHNR; CDR2 reads FQNEAQ (reference sequence). CDR3 residues: CASSISGMHEQYF. In nucleotides, the CDR3 is TGTGCCAGCAGCATTAGCGGTATGCACGAGCAGTACTTC.

This sequence joins TRBV5-6 and TRBJ2-6; D not certain. V gave up 1 base and J gave up 2 bases, with 4 bases separating them. The CDR3 is 14 amino acids. Per germline, CDR1 SGHDT and CDR2 YYEEEE. Here the CDR3 reads CASSLNPGANVLTF. CDR3 nucleotides: TGTGCCAGCAGCTTGAACCCTGGGGCCAACGTCCTGACTTTC.

V and J are TRBV20-1 and TRBJ2-5; the match to TRBD1 covers 8 bases. The junction had 10 bases not matched to a gene; V was cut back by 3 bases and J by 4 bases. The CDR3 spans 15 residues. Germline CDR1 DFQATT, CDR2 SNEGSKA (reference sequence). As DNA, the CDR3 is TGCAGTGCTAGCCCCCGACAGGGGTGGTTAGAGACCCAGTACTTC. Amino acids: CSASPRQGWLETQYF.

This clonotype was recorded a few times. The rearrangement joins TRBV29-1 to TRBJ2-7; possible D gene TRBD2, 6 bases. Germline CDR1 is SQVTM and CDR2 is ANQGSEA. V shed 7 bases and J shed 3 bases, with 16 bases lying between them. The CDR3 runs to 13 residues. The CDR3 region is CSAGGRAGYEQYF. The DNA of the CDR3 is TGCAGCGCCGGAGGGAGAGCTGGCTACGAGCAGTACTTC.

As regards this clonotype: At one end, the junction sequence differs from germline, possibly due to a read error. The V and J genes are TRBV20-1 and TRBJ2-1; TRBD2 is a possible D gene (6 bases). The CDR3 covers 16 residues. Germline CDR1 DFQATT, CDR2 SNEGSKA (reference sequence). This CDR3 is CSATKRALGSYNEQFF. In DNA form, the CDR3 reads TGCAGTGCAACGAAGCGGGCCCTGGGCTCCTACAATGAGCAGTTTTTC.

This clonotype showed up just a few times. This chain links TRBV7-8 with TRBJ2-7; TRBD2 aligns across 13 bases. The CDR3 contains 16 residues. Germline assignment: CDR1 SGHVS and CDR2 FQNEAQ. Trimming cost V 4 bases and J 3 bases; bases outside gene matches: 6. The CDR3 spells CASSSYRLAGGYEQYF. CDR3 bases: TGTGCCAGCAGCTCCTACCGACTAGCGGGGGGCTACGAGCAGTACTTC.

V and J are TRBV5-1 and TRBJ1-2, with 9 bases lining up with TRBD1. V lost 4 bases, J lost 3 bases, and 4 bases stayed unmatched. CDR1 is SGHRS and CDR2 is YFSETQ in the germline V gene. The CDR3 loop spans 14 amino acids. This CDR3 is CASSTRDRDYGYTF. The DNA of the CDR3 is TGCGCCAGCAGCACCCGGGACAGGGACTATGGCTACACCTTC.

This chain uses TRBV7-8 with TRBJ2-1, with 13 bases that match TRBD2. The V gene end was trimmed by 1 base and the J gene end by 12 bases; junction bases not matched to a gene: 6. This CDR3 comprises 15 residues. CDR1 and CDR2 (germline): SGHVS, FQNEAQ. Here the CDR3 reads CASSLELAGGHRQFF. CDR3 in DNA: TGTGCCAGCAGCTTAGAACTAGCGGGAGGGCATCGGCAGTTCTTC.

This clonotype was observed a few times. The chain carries TRBV2 and TRBJ1-1; no definite D call. The CDR3 spans 11 residues. Germline V gene data show CDR1 as SNHLY and CDR2 as FYNNEI. V was shortened by 3 bases and J by 11 bases, with 10 bases between the two germline ends. CDR3 in DNA: TGTGCCAGCAGTGATTTAGGGTGGGCTTTCTTT. This encodes CASSDLGWAFF.

Notes on this clonotype: A read error may produce the germline difference seen at one junction end. The rearrangement uses TRBV20-1 and TRBJ1-5; 7 bases map to TRBD1. The CDR3 spans 18 residues. Looked up from germline, CDR1 is DFQATT and CDR2 is SNEGSKA (reference sequence). In DNA form, the CDR3 reads TGCAGTGCTAGGGACACAGGGGTTGGGTCGTCGAGCAATCAGCCCCAGCGTTTT. Amino acid sequence: CSARDTGVGSSSNQPQRF.

This clonotype has only a few counts. The rearrangement links TRBV6-1 to TRBJ1-5, with D unresolved. The ends were cut back, 7 bases at V and 2 bases at J, with 15 bases in the middle. This CDR3 is built from 15 residues. The germline gives CDR1 MNHNS, CDR2 SASEGT. The CDR3: CASILIEDRNQPQHF. The CDR3 DNA reads as TGTGCCAGCATCCTAATAGAGGACCGCAATCAGCCCCAGCATTTT.

The chain employs TRBV11-2 and TRBJ2-3; TRBD2 agrees at 8 bases. CDR1 and CDR2 from the germline V gene are SGHAT and FQNNGV. The CDR3 length is 16 residues. After removal of 4 bases from V and 5 bases from J, the junction contained 11 bases not matched to a gene. For the CDR3, the DNA is TGTGCCAGCAGCTCCCGGACTAGCCAGAGGGTAGATACGCAGTATTTT. Its protein product is CASSSRTSQRVDTQYF.

J is TRBJ2-1 and V is TRBV13; D is possibly TRBD2 (7 bases). The CDR3 loop spans 16 amino acids. Trimming pared 5 bases from V and 9 bases from J, leaving 23 bases between. Germline values: CDR1 PRHDT, CDR2 FYEKMQ (reference sequence). The CDR3 coding sequence is TGTGCCAGCAGCCAGGGGTGGGGGGGCCCCGGGAGTGAGCAGTTCTTC. Translated, it gives CASSQGWGGPGSEQFF.

The chain carries TRBV2 and TRBJ2-3, with TRBD2 as a possible D gene (5 bases). The CDR3 covers 11 residues. Germline V lookup: CDR1 SNHLY, CDR2 FYNNEI. The V end lost 7 bases, the J end lost 6 bases, and 8 bases lay between the germline ends. The CDR3 nucleotides read TGTGCCAGCATAACGGGGGATACGCAGTATTTT. Its protein product is CASITGDTQYF.

In its sample, this clonotype was seen a few times. V usage is TRBV24-1 and J usage is TRBJ2-1; 7 bases agree with TRBD1. Losses at the gene ends were 8 bases for V and 7 bases for J; bases not matched to a gene: 7. Germline V gives CDR1 KGHDR, CDR2 SFDVKD. CDR3 size: 13 residues. DNA for the CDR3: TGTGCCACCACGCCAGGGGGTGGTAATGAGCAGTTCTTC. Encoded protein: CATTPGGGNEQFF.